This T cell receptor (beta chain) was profiled in a study of T-cell memory formation after mild COVID-19. CDR1 is SEHNR and CDR2 is FQNEAQ in the germline V gene (reference sequence). The CDR3 has 13 amino acids. The V gene lost 5 bases and the J gene lost 5 bases, with 12 bases spanning the gap. TCRdb reanalysed the 5' RACE reads using MiXCR and keeps one entry per CDR3 protein. The sample includes about half a million distinct CDR3 sequences, about 20% seen only once; the top ten take over 9%. This sequence was found in an adult woman who had mild COVID-19 (a few samples of this study predate the infection). Cell type and time point are not known. The sample consisted of PBMCs or a T cell subset sorted from them (not recorded which). V is TRBV7-9 and J is TRBJ1-1; D gene ambiguous. In DNA, the CDR3 is TGTGCCAGCAGCCTAGAGCCGGGAACTGAAGCTTTCTTT. Protein sequence: CASSLEPGTEAFF. Full variable domain (remainder filled in from reference TRBV7-9 and TRBJ1-1): DTGVSQNPRHKITKRGQNVTFRCDPISEHNRLYWYRQTLGQGPEFLTYFQNEAQLEKSRLLSDRFSAERPKGSFSTLEIQRTEQGDSAMYLCASSLEPGTEAFFGQGTRLTVV.